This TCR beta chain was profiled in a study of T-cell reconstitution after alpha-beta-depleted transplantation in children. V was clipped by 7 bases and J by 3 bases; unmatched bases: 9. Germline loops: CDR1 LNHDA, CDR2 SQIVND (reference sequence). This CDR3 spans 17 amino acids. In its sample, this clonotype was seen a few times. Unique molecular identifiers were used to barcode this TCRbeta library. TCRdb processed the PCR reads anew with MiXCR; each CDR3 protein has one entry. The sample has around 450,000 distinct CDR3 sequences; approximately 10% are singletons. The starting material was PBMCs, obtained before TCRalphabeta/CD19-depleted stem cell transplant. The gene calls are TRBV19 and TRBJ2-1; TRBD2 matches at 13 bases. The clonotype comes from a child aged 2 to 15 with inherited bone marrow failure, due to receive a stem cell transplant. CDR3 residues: CASKGLAGSGVYNEQFF. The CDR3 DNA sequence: TGTGCCAGTAAGGGACTAGCGGGAAGTGGTGTCTACAATGAGCAGTTCTTC.